The T cell receptor beta chain described here comes from a study of graft-versus-host responses after intestinal transplantation. Overall study: All recipients were given anti-thymocyte globulin induction, and tacrolimus and steroids were then administered for around three years. General study findings and limits: Some patients had graft-donor T cell macrochimerism. In their allografts, the ratios of graft-versus-host to host-versus-graft T cell clones were high. GvH clones occurred in recipient marrow; some first appeared in ileum or blood. Peak circulating GvH clone levels were associated with early post-transplant HvG declines.

The CDR3 totals 16 residues. CDR1 is SGHRS and CDR2 is YFSETQ in the germline V gene. Trimming left V 4 bases short and J 3 bases short, with 16 bases between. Libraries were prepared by immunoSEQ multiplex PCR; TCRdb keeps only in-frame clonotypes and omits some of them. The sample holds roughly 60,000 clones, roughly 89% seen once. Turning to this clone: Its antigen is still unknown.

Sequencing was performed on PBMCs, taken roughly 120 days after intestinal transplantation. This chain links TRBV5-1 with TRBJ1-4; D is possibly TRBD1 (6 bases). This receptor was taken from a human patient who received an intestinal transplant, so some T cells may come from the graft donor. The CDR3 loop reads CASSRTTGSANEKLFF. The CDR3 DNA follows: TGCGCCAGCAGCCGTACAACAGGGTCGGCTAATGAAAAACTGTTTTTT.